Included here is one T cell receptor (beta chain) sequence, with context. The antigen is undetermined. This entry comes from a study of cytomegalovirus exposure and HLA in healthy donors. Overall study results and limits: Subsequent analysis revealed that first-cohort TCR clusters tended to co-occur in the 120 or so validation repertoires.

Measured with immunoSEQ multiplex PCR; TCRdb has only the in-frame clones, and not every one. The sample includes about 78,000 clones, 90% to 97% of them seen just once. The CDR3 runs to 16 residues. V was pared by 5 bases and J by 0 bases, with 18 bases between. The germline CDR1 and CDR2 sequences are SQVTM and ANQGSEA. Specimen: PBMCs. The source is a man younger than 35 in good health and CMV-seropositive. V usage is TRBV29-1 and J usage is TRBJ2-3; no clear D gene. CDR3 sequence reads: CSVTDSRYSSTDTQYF. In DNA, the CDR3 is TGCAGCGTTACTGATTCTCGATACAGTAGCACAGATACGCAGTATTTT.